This is a list of T cell receptor beta chains from one sample in a study of shared clonotypes between healthy human individuals. TCRdb's table, derived via immunoSEQ multiplex PCR, lists solely in-frame clones and lacks some. The data hold 2.3 million or so clones, with more than 85% observed a single time. The sample comprised naive CD4+ T cells from PBMCs. All receptors derive from a man aged 18 to 29 in good health. Some clones in this sample may be carry-over from other donors' samples. Each CDR3 is given with its conserved first and last residue. D genes are given only for firm matches. Some rows have no size entry. The others give once, few or many, or a class for an expanded clone.

TRBJ2-1,TRBV2,-,-,TGTGCCAGCAGGAAAACCCTGAGGGACGGTTATGACTACAATGAGCAGTTCTTC,CASRKTLRDGYDYNEQFF
TRBJ1-1,TRBV5-1,-,-,TGCGCCAGCAGCTTGCTGGGGGCGAGTGACACTGAAGCTTTCTTT,CASSLLGASDTEAFF
TRBJ2-7,TRBV5-1,-,once,TGCGCCAGCAGCTTGACAGGGGACTCTCCCTTTGAGTACTTC,CASSLTGDSPFEYF
TRBJ2-2,TRBV5-1,TRBD1,-,TGCGCCAGCAGCGGTGGGACAGGGGGCATTAATAGGGAGCTGTTTTTT,CASSGGTGGINRELFF
TRBJ1-1,TRBV28,-,-,TGTGCCAGCAGTTCCCCCGGGGGCCCGAACACTGAAGCTTTCTTT,CASSSPGGPNTEAFF
TRBJ2-5,TRBV5-8,-,-,TGTGCCAGCAGCTTGGGACTAACCACAGAGACCCAGTACTTC,CASSLGLTTETQYF
TRBJ2-2,TRBV6-5,TRBD2,-,TGTGCCAGCGGACGGGGGGGGACGAACACCGGGGAGCTGTTTTTT,CASGRGGTNTGELFF
TRBJ1-5,TRBV7-9,TRBD1,-,TGTGCCAGCAGCCGGACAGGGGCTAATCAGCCCCAGCATTTT,CASSRTGANQPQHF
TRBJ2-7,TRBV9,TRBD2,-,TGTGCCAGCAGCCCCGGGACTAGCTTCTACGAGCAGTACTTC,CASSPGTSFYEQYF
TRBJ2-7,TRBV11-2,-,once,TGTGCCAGCAGCATAACCTCCGACATCAGCTCCTACGAGCAGTACTTC,CASSITSDISSYEQYF
TRBJ2-1,TRBV28,-,-,TGTGCCAGCAGTTTGGGGCTAAGTACCTCCAATGAGCAGTTCTTC,CASSLGLSTSNEQFF
TRBJ2-7,TRBV28,TRBD1,-,TGTGCCAGCAGTAGTGTCGGGACAGCGTCCTTCTCCTACGAGCAGTACTTC,CASSSVGTASFSYEQYF
TRBJ1-1,TRBV2,TRBD1,-,TGTGCCAGCAGATCGGGACAGGGGGCCACTGAAGCTTTCTTT,CASRSGQGATEAFF
TRBJ2-5,TRBV2,-,-,TGTGCCAGCAGTGAAGGAAGTCGACAGTCCCAGTACTTC,CASSEGSRQSQYF
TRBJ2-2,TRBV7-6,TRBD1,-,TGTGCCAGCAGCCCACGGGACAGGGGATCCGGGGAGCTGTTTTTT,CASSPRDRGSGELFF
TRBJ1-1,TRBV5-1,TRBD1,-,TGCGCCAGCAGCTGGCAAACAGGGGGCCAGAACACTGAAGCTTTCTTT,CASSWQTGGQNTEAFF
TRBJ2-1,TRBV29-1,TRBD2,-,TGCAGCGTTGCGGGACTAGCGACCCATGAGCAGTTCTTC,CSVAGLATHEQFF
TRBJ2-1,TRBV28,-,-,TGTGCCAGCAATTTGGGCCGAGGGAAACAGTTCTTC,CASNLGRGKQFF
TRBJ1-4,TRBV9,-,-,TGTGCCAGCATCTACCCGGGCGAAGGGGAAAAACTGTTTTTT,CASIYPGEGEKLFF
TRBJ2-1,TRBV15,-,-,TGTGCCACCAGCAGAGTAGGTGGGCTTACCTACAATGAGCAGTTCTTC,CATSRVGGLTYNEQFF
TRBJ1-2,TRBV28,TRBD1,-,TGTGCCAGCAGTCTAGGACAGGGCTTAATCTCTTCCACCTTC,CASSLGQGLISSTF
TRBJ1-2,TRBV7-2,-,-,TGTGCCAGCAGCAGACCTCCCCTAAGTGGCTACACCTTC,CASSRPPLSGYTF
TRBJ1-2,TRBV7-9,-,-,TGTGCCAGCAGCCCAGAGGGGAAGGGTGGCTACACCTTC,CASSPEGKGGYTF
TRBJ2-1,TRBV5-1,TRBD1,-,TGCGCCAGCAGCCCTAATCCACCGGGACAGGGTTTGCACAATGAGCAGTTCTTC,CASSPNPPGQGLHNEQFF
TRBJ2-2,TRBV14,TRBD2,-,TGTGCCAGCAGCCAAAAGCGGGGCACCGGGGAGCTGTTTTTT,CASSQKRGTGELFF
TRBJ2-7,TRBV6-5,-,-,TGTGCCAGCAGGAACCCAGGCGTGCCCTACGAGCAGTACTTC,CASRNPGVPYEQYF
TRBJ1-3,TRBV6-1,-,-,TGTGCCAGCAGGTCACAGGTTTACTCTGGAAACACCATATATTTT,CASRSQVYSGNTIYF
TRBJ2-6,TRBV7-6,TRBD1,-,TGTGCCAGCAGCTTAGCTGTCGATTTTCGGGACAGGGGTTCTGGGGCCAACGTCCTGACTTTC,CASSLAVDFRDRGSGANVLTF
TRBJ1-2,TRBV30,-,-,TGTGCCTGGAGTGTACGAGCGGGGGGCGGCTACACCTTC,CAWSVRAGGGYTF
TRBJ1-5,TRBV19,TRBD1,-,TGTGCTCTAAATACATGGGACAGGGGAAAGGGTCAGCCCCAGCATTTT,CALNTWDRGKGQPQHF
TRBJ1-3,TRBV27,TRBD1,-,TGTGCCAGCAATCGAGGACAGGGATTCTGTGGAAACACCATATATTTT,CASNRGQGFCGNTIYF
TRBJ1-1,TRBV7-2,-,-,TGTGCCAGCAGCCCCGGTAGGGTAACTTTCTTT,CASSPGRVTFF
TRBJ2-7,TRBV7-2,-,-,TGTGCCAGCAGCCCGGGCCGGGCACTAGCCTACGAGCAGTACTTC,CASSPGRALAYEQYF
TRBJ1-2,TRBV5-4,TRBD1,-,TGTGCCAGCAGCCTGAAGACAGGGGAGACTTATGGCTACACCTTC,CASSLKTGETYGYTF
TRBJ2-3,TRBV5-4,-,-,TGTGCCAGCAGTTTTCTAGGAGCAGATACGCAGTATTTT,CASSFLGADTQYF
TRBJ1-4,TRBV5-4,TRBD1,-,TGTGCCAGCAGCTCATGGACAGGGAAGGTTAATGAAAAACTGTTTTTT,CASSSWTGKVNEKLFF
TRBJ1-1,TRBV7-9,TRBD1,-,TGTGCCAGCAGCAAACCGACAGGGATCGAGGAAGCTTTCTTT,CASSKPTGIEEAFF
TRBJ1-1,TRBV10-1,TRBD1,-,TGCGCCAGCAGTGGGGGGACAGGGATGTTCACTGAAGCTTTCTTT,CASSGGTGMFTEAFF
TRBJ1-2,TRBV7-2,-,-,TGTGCCAGCAGCTTAGGGCGGGGAGGCTATGGCTACACCTTC,CASSLGRGGYGYTF
TRBJ1-2,TRBV5-5,TRBD1,-,TGTGCCAGCATACGCGGGACAGGGGTTCTTCTGGGCTATGGCTACACCTTC,CASIRGTGVLLGYGYTF